The 24 T cell receptor beta chains listed next were all sequenced from one sample in a study of blood T cell repertoires in COVID-19. Some clones are missing from TCRdb's copy, which holds only in-frame ones; the method was immunoSEQ multiplex PCR. This repertoire shows roughly 200,000 clones, 80% to 90% found once; its top ten account for approximately 10%. The sequencing input was peripheral blood. The receptor source for this set is a human donor with active or convalescent COVID-19. The donor label of this sample is uncertain.

The chain recombines TRBV2 with TRBJ1-5; 7 bases are a match to TRBD1. The CDR3 is 14 residues long. Germline V CDR1 and CDR2: SNHLY, FYNNEI. V dropped 6 bases and J dropped 4; count of bases not matched to a gene: 6. The CDR3 nucleotides are TGTGCCAGCAGGGGGGACAGCTTAAATCAGCCCCAGCATTTT. Protein: CASRGDSLNQPQHF.

V gene TRBV30 combines with J gene TRBJ1-6; D may be TRBD1 (6 bases). The CDR3 loop spans 16 amino acids. V dropped 1 base and J dropped 4 bases, with 14 bases sitting between them. CDR1 and CDR2 (germline): GTSNPN, SVGIG (reference sequence). The CDR3: CAWSGFGQRYNSPLHF. The CDR3 DNA is TGTGCCTGGAGTGGCTTCGGACAGCGATATAATTCACCCCTCCACTTT.

The chain recombines TRBV2 with TRBJ2-7, with TRBD1 as a possible D gene (5 bases). In germline, CDR1 is SNHLY, CDR2 FYNNEI. Trimming cost V 7 bases and J 6 bases, with 16 bases left between them. CDR3 length: 13 amino acids. The CDR3 region is CASTKGLYREQYF. CDR3 in DNA: TGTGCCAGCACGAAGGGGCTCTATCGCGAGCAGTACTTC.

CDR3 amino acids: CASSFSPGQRGNQPQHF. CDR3 DNA sequence: TGTGCCAGCAGTTTCTCACCGGGACAAAGGGGCAATCAGCCCCAGCATTTT. The chain has TRBV28 and TRBJ1-5, with D maybe TRBD1 (6 bases). The CDR3 covers 17 residues. Looked up from germline, CDR1 is MDHEN and CDR2 is SYDVKM. V was clipped by 3 bases and J by 2 bases, with 17 bases between them.

The table lists this clone with a count of one. Here the CDR3 reads CASRLAAQETQYF. The CDR3 DNA follows: TGTGCCAGCCGATTAGCGGCACAAGAGACCCAGTACTTC. This chain links TRBV27 with TRBJ2-5, with a tentative D call TRBD2 (6 bases). Trimming shortened V by 8 bases and J by 2 bases, and 12 bases separated the two germline ends. The CDR3 has 13 amino acids. The germline gives CDR1 MNHEY, CDR2 SMNVEV (reference sequence).

This clone was seen a few times. The chain is built from TRBV4-2 and TRBJ1-1; a weak D match, TRBD1 (6 bases). Germline CDR1 and CDR2: LGHNA and YNFKEQ. The V gene lost 4 bases and the J gene lost 1 base, with 10 bases spanning the gap. CDR3 size: 14 residues. DNA for the CDR3: TGTGCCAGCAGCCTAGAACAGGGGAACACTGAAGCTTTCTTT. This gives the protein CASSLEQGNTEAFF.

The chain couples TRBV5-5 to TRBJ1-2, with TRBD1 matching over 8 bases. There are 16 residues in the CDR3. Germline V gene lookup returns CDR1 SGHKS and CDR2 YYEKEE (reference sequence). J gave up 5 bases and V 1 base, and 10 bases lay outside the gene matches. The CDR3 DNA sequence: TGTGCCAGCAGCTTGAGCATCCAGGGGGCAAGTTATGGCTACACCTTC. It encodes CASSLSIQGASYGYTF.

The J gene is TRBJ2-3, the V gene TRBV27, with D uncertain. V was cut by 3 bases and J by 4 bases, with 11 bases left in between. CDR1 and CDR2 from the germline V gene are MNHEY and SMNVEV (reference sequence). This CDR3 region has 14 residues. CDR3 nucleotides: TGTGCCAGCAGTTTTGATGCTGAGGCAGATACGCAGTATTTT. Its protein is CASSFDAEADTQYF.

This chain's CDR3 is CASSEPLTGMNTEAFF. For the CDR3, the DNA is TGTGCCAGCAGCGAACCCCTGACAGGCATGAACACTGAAGCTTTCTTT. The chain recombines TRBV7-9 with TRBJ1-1; D is possibly TRBD1 (6 bases). The CDR3 sequence is 16 residues long. CDR1 is SEHNR, CDR2 FQNEAQ, per germline (reference sequence). Between the trimmed V and J ends, which lost 5 bases and 0 bases, there was a span of 16 bases.

The chain employs TRBV24-1 and TRBJ2-7; D call uncertain. The CDR3 length is 15 residues. Between the trimmed V and J ends, which lost 5 bases and 2 bases, there was a span of 15 bases. Germline values: CDR1 KGHDR, CDR2 SFDVKD. CDR3 in DNA: TGTGCCACCAGTGCCCCCGTCGGGTCGACCTACGAGCAGTACTTC. It is translated as CATSAPVGSTYEQYF.

This clone was seen a single time. This rearrangement joins TRBV12-5 to TRBJ1-6; D is uncertain. Germline CDR1 reads LGHNT; CDR2 reads FRNRAP. The CDR3 covers 17 residues. V lost 2 bases and J lost 1, with 12 bases in between. The CDR3 DNA is TGTGCTAGTGGTTTGCCCCGACAAGGATCCTATAATTCACCCCTCCACTTT. It yields the protein CASGLPRQGSYNSPLHF.

The chain uses TRBV7-9 and TRBJ1-2, with 9 bases matching TRBD1. The CDR3 is 14 amino acids. Trimming cost V 5 bases and J 6 bases; bases outside gene matches: 7. CDR1 is SEHNR, CDR2 FQNEAQ, per germline (reference sequence). The CDR3 DNA follows: TGTGCCAGCAGCCCAGGGACAGGGAGGCATGGCTACACCTTC. Protein product: CASSPGTGRHGYTF. Full variable domain (remainder filled in from reference TRBV7-9 and TRBJ1-2): DTGVSQNPRHKITKRGQNVTFRCDPISEHNRLYWYRQTLGQGPEFLTYFQNEAQLEKSRLLSDRFSAERPKGSFSTLEIQRTEQGDSAMYLCASSPGTGRHGYTFGSGTRLTVV.

In regard to this clone: Different DNA sequences within this sample yield the same CDR3. This rearrangement joins TRBV5-1 to TRBJ2-7; the match to TRBD1 covers 7 bases. The V gene's germline CDR1 is SGHRS and CDR2 YFSETQ. The V gene end was trimmed by 1 base and the J gene end by 3 bases; junction bases not matched to a gene: 1. This CDR3 has 13 amino acids. For the CDR3, the DNA is TGCGCCAGCAGCTTGTCAGGGGGCTACGAGCAGTACTTC. Translated: CASSLSGGYEQYF.

The V call is TRBV5-1, the J call TRBJ2-5; TRBD1 matches 7 bases. The CDR3 spans 14 residues. Germline lookup yields CDR1 SGHRS and CDR2 YFSETQ. After removal of 4 bases from V and 4 bases from J, the junction contained 7 bases not matched to a gene. The CDR3 bases are TGCGCCAGCAGCCCAGGACAGGACGGAGAGACCCAGTACTTC. It yields the protein CASSPGQDGETQYF.

This chain connects TRBV5-4 to TRBJ2-1, with 12 bases that match TRBD2. Germline trimming cut 1 base from V and 5 bases from J; bases unmatched to any gene: 1. CDR3 length equals 15 residues. CDR1 is SGHNT and CDR2 is YYREEE in the germline V gene (reference sequence). CDR3 amino acids: CASSLRLAGDNEQFF. In nucleotides, the CDR3 is TGTGCCAGCAGCTTGAGACTAGCGGGAGACAATGAGCAGTTCTTC. The full variable domain, in which reference TRBV5-4 and TRBJ2-1 provide the parts outside the CDR3, is ETGVTQSPTHLIKTRGQQVTLRCSSQSGHNTVSWYQQALGQGPQFIFQYYREEENGRGNFPPRFSGLQFPNYSSELNVNALELDDSALYLCASSLRLAGDNEQFFGPGTRLTVL.

The rearrangement links TRBV7-3 to TRBJ2-3; 7 bases map to TRBD2. The germline V gene encodes CDR1 SGHTA and CDR2 FQGTGA. V shed 7 bases, J shed 6 bases, and the junction held 4 bases outside the gene matches. This CDR3 spans 12 amino acids. The CDR3 sequence is CASNNGGDTQYF. CDR3 DNA: TGTGCCAGCAATAACGGGGGGGATACGCAGTATTTT.

The rearrangement joins TRBV9 to TRBJ2-5; tentatively, D is TRBD2 (5 bases). Germline CDR1 is SGDLS and CDR2 is YYNGEE. The CDR3 spans 16 residues. V gave up 2 bases and J gave up 4 bases, with 18 bases separating them. CDR3 amino acids: CASSVSPVEGRETQYF. DNA of the CDR3: TGTGCCAGCAGCGTCAGCCCTGTTGAGGGCAGAGAGACCCAGTACTTC.

The rearrangement links TRBV6-2 or TRBV6-3 to TRBJ2-3, with 8 bases aligning to TRBD2. Germline assignment: CDR1 MNHEY and CDR2 SVGEGT. This CDR3 comprises 16 residues. Trimming took 6 bases from V and 2 from J; bases not matched to a gene: 10. CDR3 amino acids: CASSPGAGATTDTQYF. CDR3 nucleotides: TGTGCCAGCAGCCCCGGAGCGGGGGCAACCACAGATACGCAGTATTTT.

This chain uses TRBV6-5 with TRBJ2-7; D is perhaps TRBD1 (8 bases). The CDR3 extends over 13 amino acids. CDR1 is MNHEY and CDR2 is SVGAGI in the germline V gene. Trimming took 8 bases from V and 7 from J, leaving 18 bases between them. The DNA for the CDR3 is TGTGCCAGCGAGGACAGGGAGGGGTTGGAGCAGTACTTC. Protein: CASEDREGLEQYF.

The J gene is TRBJ1-1, the V gene TRBV30; TRBD1 matches 11 bases. The germline V gene has CDR1 GTSNPN and CDR2 SVGIG (reference sequence). With 2 bases clipped from V and 3 bases from J, the junction kept 8 bases outside the gene matches. This CDR3 spans 16 amino acids. The CDR3 here is CAWSSAGDRGYTEAFF. CDR3 DNA: TGTGCCTGGAGTTCAGCCGGGGACAGGGGGTACACTGAAGCTTTCTTT.

In this sample, this clone turned up a few times. The chain employs TRBV7-6 and TRBJ2-7, with TRBD2 matching over 9 bases. The CDR3 consists of 15 residues. After removal of 0 bases from V and 2 bases from J, the junction contained 2 bases not matched to a gene. Germline loops: CDR1 SGHVS, CDR2 FNYEAQ. CDR3: CASSLALAGTYEQYF. CDR3 in DNA: TGTGCCAGCAGCTTAGCCCTAGCGGGGACCTACGAGCAGTACTTC.

This sequence joins TRBV5-1 and TRBJ1-6; 8 nucleotides agree with TRBD1. From germline, CDR1 is SGHRS and CDR2 YFSETQ. CDR3 length equals 13 residues. Trimming cost V 4 bases and J 8 bases; bases outside gene matches: 2. The DNA of the CDR3 is TGCGCCAGCAGCCCGACAGGGGATTCACCCCTCCACTTT. Protein sequence: CASSPTGDSPLHF.

This sequence joins TRBV6-5 and TRBJ1-5, with TRBD1 identical over 8 bases. CDR3 length: 15 amino acids. Germline CDR1 is MNHEY and CDR2 is SVGAGI. Losses at the gene ends were 6 bases for V and 6 bases for J; bases not matched to a gene: 10. The CDR3 DNA reads TGTGCCAGCAGGCTCCAGGGGGCGGCGGTTCAGCCCCAGCATTTT. Its translation is CASRLQGAAVQPQHF.

V gene TRBV5-4 combines with J gene TRBJ2-3, with 13 bases identical to TRBD2. CDR1 and CDR2 (germline): SGHNT, YYREEE (reference sequence). V shed 4 bases, J shed 4 bases, and the junction held 18 bases outside the gene matches. The CDR3 contains 20 residues. The CDR3 DNA reads TGTGCCAGCAGCCGGCCTACCAGGACTAGCGGGGGTGATCCCCCAGATACGCAGTATTTT. Its translation is CASSRPTRTSGGDPPDTQYF.